This T cell receptor (beta chain) stems from a study of blood T cell repertoires in COVID-19. V shed 2 bases and J shed 6 bases, with 16 bases lying between them. Germline V CDR1 and CDR2: SEHNR, FQNEAQ (reference sequence). The CDR3 contains 16 residues. This clone was recorded only once. In the original workflow: Quantification of nucleated cells was approximated via reference gene primer amplification. Produced via immunoSEQ multiplex PCR; TCRdb's table is partial and in-frame only. The V and J calls and clone size come from that table; D and trimming were worked out from the DNA. The data hold around 150,000 clones, with approximately 84% observed a single time.

The chain couples TRBV7-9 to TRBJ1-4; D is unclear. The receptor was derived from an elderly woman with acute or convalescent COVID-19. The sample taken for sequencing was peripheral blood. CDR3 DNA sequence: TGTGCCAGCAGCTTATTCGAAGCGAGCGGGGATGAAAAACTGTTTTTT. Amino acids: CASSLFEASGDEKLFF.